Each of the 19 T cell receptor beta chains below was sequenced from the same sample in a study of T cells in tumors after PD-1 blockade. Some clones are missing from TCRdb's copy, which holds only in-frame ones; the method was immunoSEQ multiplex PCR. The sample consists of over 10,000 clones, roughly 63% of them appearing once. Sequenced material: tumor tissue, taken before anti-PD-1 treatment. The receptor set was obtained from a human donor with basal cell carcinoma.

This rearrangement joins TRBV5-4 to TRBJ1-3; unclear D gene. The V end lost 4 bases, the J end lost 0 bases, and 14 bases lay between the germline ends. CDR3 size: 16 residues. Germline values: CDR1 SGHNT, CDR2 YYREEE (reference sequence). Here the CDR3 reads CASSAGRSYSGNTIYF. The DNA for the CDR3 is TGTGCCAGCAGCGCAGGACGGAGTTACTCTGGAAACACCATATATTTT.

The chain is built from TRBV19 and TRBJ1-4; 11 bases match TRBD1. Germline trimming cut 5 bases from V and 6 bases from J; bases unmatched to any gene: 5. Germline-derived CDR1 and CDR2 are LNHDA and SQIVND (reference sequence). The CDR3 is made up of 15 amino acids. Here the CDR3 reads CASSLGQGADEKLFF. The CDR3 nucleotides are TGTGCCAGTAGTCTTGGACAGGGGGCGGATGAAAAACTGTTTTTT.

V and J are TRBV7-2 and TRBJ2-7, with D tentatively TRBD1 or TRBD2 (5 bases each). Germline-derived CDR1 and CDR2 are SGHTA and FQGNSA. The V and J ends lost 5 bases and 4 bases respectively, with 12 bases between them. CDR3 length: 13 amino acids. In DNA, the CDR3 is TGTGCCAGCAGCGTGGGACCGCAATACGAGCAGTACTTC. Its translation: CASSVGPQYEQYF.

The rearrangement uses TRBV6-2 or TRBV6-3 and TRBJ2-1; 7 nucleotides match TRBD2. The ends lost 4 bases at V and 6 bases at J; junction bases unmatched: 6. The CDR3 loop spans 14 amino acids. CDR1 is MNHEY and CDR2 is SVGEGT in the germline V gene. The CDR3 is CASSLGGSVNEQFF. DNA for the CDR3: TGTGCCAGCAGTTTAGGCGGGAGTGTCAATGAGCAGTTCTTC.

The chain links TRBV16 to TRBJ1-2; D is unclear. Germline CDR1 KGHSY, CDR2 FQNENV. The V end lost 3 bases, the J end lost 6 bases, and 17 bases lay between the germline ends. The CDR3 consists of 15 residues. CDR3 region: CASSQASARGNGYTF. The DNA for the CDR3 is TGTGCCAGCAGCCAGGCTTCGGCCAGAGGGAATGGCTACACCTTC.

The CDR3 sequence: CASSRAGVSYEQYF. For the CDR3, the DNA is TGTGCCAGCAGCCGCGCCGGGGTCTCCTACGAGCAGTACTTC. The chain links TRBV5-4 to TRBJ2-7; a weak D match, TRBD2 (5 bases). The V gene lost 4 bases and the J gene lost 0 bases, with 11 bases spanning the gap. The germline CDR1 and CDR2 sequences are SGHNT and YYREEE (reference sequence). The CDR3 covers 14 residues. The whole variable domain, filled in from reference TRBV5-4 and TRBJ2-7, reads ETGVTQSPTHLIKTRGQQVTLRCSSQSGHNTVSWYQQALGQGPQFIFQYYREEENGRGNFPPRFSGLQFPNYSSELNVNALELDDSALYLCASSRAGVSYEQYFGPGTRLTVT.

By share, this clone counts as medium-sized (0.01 to 0.1%). The rearrangement joins TRBV30 to TRBJ2-7; 8 nucleotides match TRBD1. The CDR3 sequence is 13 residues long. Germline CDR1 reads GTSNPN; CDR2 reads SVGIG (reference sequence). V lost 4 bases to trimming and J lost 3 bases; unmatched junction nucleotides: 5. The chain's CDR3 is CAWKGTGGYEQYF. CDR3 in DNA: TGTGCCTGGAAGGGGACAGGAGGCTACGAGCAGTACTTC.

The rearrangement links TRBV7-3 to TRBJ2-3; maybe TRBD2 (5 bases). CDR1 is SGHTA and CDR2 is FQGTGA in the germline V gene. The CDR3 runs 14 residues. Deletions cut 5 bases from V and 1 base from J, with 10 bases between. CDR3 coding DNA: TGTGCCAGCAGCCGGGGAGTAGGCACAGATACGCAGTATTTT. Its protein is CASSRGVGTDTQYF.

This clone was recorded a few times. The chain is built from TRBV7-9 and TRBJ2-7; D is unresolved. V gave up 3 bases and J gave up 2 bases, with 5 bases separating them. This CDR3 comprises 12 residues. Germline V gene data show CDR1 as SEHNR and CDR2 as FQNEAQ (reference sequence). CDR3 amino acids: CASSFWAYEQYF. The CDR3 DNA reads TGTGCCAGCAGCTTTTGGGCCTACGAGCAGTACTTC.

This clone came up a few times. The rearrangement joins TRBV27 to TRBJ2-7; 7 bases agree with TRBD1. Germline V gene lookup returns CDR1 MNHEY and CDR2 SMNVEV (reference sequence). The junction had 7 bases not matched to a gene; V was cut back by 8 bases and J by 6 bases. This CDR3 is 12 amino acids long. For the CDR3, the DNA is TGTGCCAGCGGCCAGAGGGGGCTCGAGCAGTACTTC. Translating gives CASGQRGLEQYF.

This clone has more than one count but fewer than ten. The chain joins TRBV4-3 to TRBJ1-1; 7 bases line up with TRBD1. CDR1 LGHNA and CDR2 YSLEER come from the germline V gene. There are 15 residues in the CDR3. V dropped 2 bases and J dropped 4; count of bases not matched to a gene: 7. The CDR3 DNA reads TGCGCCAGCAGCCAATTGACAGGGACCCCCACTGAAGCTTTCTTT. This translates into CASSQLTGTPTEAFF.

The V call is TRBV7-8, the J call TRBJ1-4, with no clear D. The CDR3 runs 15 residues. Germline V gives CDR1 SGHVS, CDR2 FQNEAQ. Trimming took off 3 bases at V and 6 bases at J, with 14 bases between the two ends. CDR3 DNA sequence: TGTGCCAGCAGCTTGTATCAAAAGCGCGATGAAAAACTGTTTTTT. This gives the protein CASSLYQKRDEKLFF.

In this sample, this clone turned up a few times. V usage is TRBV18 and J usage is TRBJ2-2; 9 bases match TRBD1. The germline CDR1 and CDR2 sequences are KGHSH and LQKENI. This CDR3 region has 17 residues. J gave up 3 bases and V 2 bases, and 7 bases lay outside the gene matches. The CDR3 nucleotides are TGTGCCAGCTCACCAGGGTCCAGGACAGGGGACACCGGGGAGCTGTTTTTT. This codes for CASSPGSRTGDTGELFF.

This chain uses TRBV14 with TRBJ2-3; 7 positions match TRBD1. This CDR3 has 16 residues. The V segment lost 4 bases and the J segment 3 bases; nucleotides outside the gene matches: 10. Germline CDR1 reads SGHDN; CDR2 reads FVKESK. The CDR3 nucleotides are TGTGCCAGCAGCCGTAGCCGGACAGGAGGAACAGATACGCAGTATTTT. Protein sequence: CASSRSRTGGTDTQYF.

The rearrangement joins TRBV19 to TRBJ2-1; 8 bases fit TRBD1. Germline-derived CDR1 and CDR2 are LNHDA and SQIVND (reference sequence). This CDR3 is 15 amino acids long. V trimming: 2 bases; J trimming: 10 bases; junction bases outside the gene matches: 10. The CDR3 DNA is TGTGCCAGTAGTATAAGACAGGGGCACTCGGGAGAGCAGTTCTTC. It yields the protein CASSIRQGHSGEQFF.

V is TRBV18 and J is TRBJ2-7; no clear D. Looked up from germline, CDR1 is KGHSH and CDR2 is LQKENI. This CDR3 contains 14 residues. The V gene lost 6 bases and the J gene lost 3 bases, with 15 bases spanning the gap. The CDR3 DNA is TGTGCCAGCTCCTCGTTGGATGGAATCTACGAGCAGTACTTC. It encodes CASSSLDGIYEQYF.

The chain has TRBV4-3 and TRBJ2-1; D possibly uses TRBD1 or TRBD2 (5 bases each). This CDR3 spans 15 amino acids. Trimming removed 3 bases from V and 8 bases from J, with 17 bases in between. Looked up from germline, CDR1 is LGHNA and CDR2 is YSLEER. CDR3 loop: CASSHRGRYDDEQFF. The CDR3 DNA reads as TGCGCCAGCAGCCATCGGGGACGCTATGACGATGAGCAGTTCTTC.

The V call is TRBV30, the J call TRBJ1-2; no firm D call. The CDR3 is made up of 13 amino acids. V shed 0 bases and J shed 3 bases, with 8 bases lying between them. CDR1 is GTSNPN and CDR2 is SVGIG in the germline V gene (reference sequence). The CDR3: CAWSVGQHYGYTF. The CDR3 DNA sequence: TGTGCCTGGAGTGTAGGCCAGCACTATGGCTACACCTTC.

This rearrangement joins TRBV10-1 to TRBJ2-7; 8 bases match TRBD2. V shed 6 bases and J 4 bases; nucleotides not matched to a gene: 11. Germline values: CDR1 WNHNN, CDR2 SYGVQD (reference sequence). There are 15 residues in the CDR3. CDR3 sequence (DNA): TGCGCCAGCAGCCTCTCCGGGACTAGGGGATACGAGCAGTACTTC. It translates to CASSLSGTRGYEQYF.